This T cell receptor beta chain was profiled in a study of shared clonotypes between healthy human individuals. Overall study findings and caveats: The authors sampled blood alone, and tissue repertoires likely differ.

Per the germline V gene, CDR1 is MNHNS and CDR2 is SASEGT. Trimming removed 7 bases from V and 6 bases from J, with 21 bases in between. CDR3 length equals 15 residues. Concerning this clone: Antigen specificity is unknown.

Original data processing: ImmunoSEQ sequences covered only the junction and lacked quality scores; filtering therefore differed. The method was immunoSEQ multiplex PCR; TCRdb's version includes in-frame clones alone and lacks a portion of them. From that table come the V and J calls and clone size; the DNA was used to work out D and trimming. The sample yields fewer than 600,000 clones, 79% seen once. Donors, without exception, were Caucasian adults residing in Nashville, Tennessee. The specimen sequenced was PBMCs. This receptor was identified in a woman in her 40s in good health. Some clones in this sample may be carry-over from other donors' samples. V usage is TRBV6-1 and J usage is TRBJ1-1; D possibly corresponds to TRBD1 (5 bases). The CDR3, as DNA: TGTGCCAGCATTAGCCGGGGCGGGAGGGGCGCTGAAGCTTTCTTT. Translated: CASISRGGRGAEAFF.